One TCR beta chain is described in this entry. Its specificity is not known. Method: immunoSEQ multiplex PCR; TCRdb's copy keeps in-frame clones and lacks some. The sample shows 35,000 to 50,000 clones, 95% of them seen only once. V gave up 7 bases and J gave up 7 bases, with 4 bases separating them. Germline V gene data show CDR1 as MNHNS and CDR2 as SASEGT. This CDR3 contains 10 residues. This record belongs to a study of T cell clonotyping in hematopoietic cell transplantation. Overall study findings and caveats: Without cell sorting, CD4 versus CD8 contributions remain unresolved. Pathologically expanded recipient clonotypes increased progressively from day 30 to day 180 as diversity fell.

The TCR was taken from a man under 40 in good health. Some clones in this sample may be carry-over from other donors' samples. Sequencing was carried out using peripheral blood mononuclear cells. This sequence joins TRBV6-1 and TRBJ1-4; D gene ambiguous. The CDR3 spells CASKSEKLFF. In DNA, the CDR3 is TGTGCCAGCAAAAGTGAAAAACTGTTTTTT.